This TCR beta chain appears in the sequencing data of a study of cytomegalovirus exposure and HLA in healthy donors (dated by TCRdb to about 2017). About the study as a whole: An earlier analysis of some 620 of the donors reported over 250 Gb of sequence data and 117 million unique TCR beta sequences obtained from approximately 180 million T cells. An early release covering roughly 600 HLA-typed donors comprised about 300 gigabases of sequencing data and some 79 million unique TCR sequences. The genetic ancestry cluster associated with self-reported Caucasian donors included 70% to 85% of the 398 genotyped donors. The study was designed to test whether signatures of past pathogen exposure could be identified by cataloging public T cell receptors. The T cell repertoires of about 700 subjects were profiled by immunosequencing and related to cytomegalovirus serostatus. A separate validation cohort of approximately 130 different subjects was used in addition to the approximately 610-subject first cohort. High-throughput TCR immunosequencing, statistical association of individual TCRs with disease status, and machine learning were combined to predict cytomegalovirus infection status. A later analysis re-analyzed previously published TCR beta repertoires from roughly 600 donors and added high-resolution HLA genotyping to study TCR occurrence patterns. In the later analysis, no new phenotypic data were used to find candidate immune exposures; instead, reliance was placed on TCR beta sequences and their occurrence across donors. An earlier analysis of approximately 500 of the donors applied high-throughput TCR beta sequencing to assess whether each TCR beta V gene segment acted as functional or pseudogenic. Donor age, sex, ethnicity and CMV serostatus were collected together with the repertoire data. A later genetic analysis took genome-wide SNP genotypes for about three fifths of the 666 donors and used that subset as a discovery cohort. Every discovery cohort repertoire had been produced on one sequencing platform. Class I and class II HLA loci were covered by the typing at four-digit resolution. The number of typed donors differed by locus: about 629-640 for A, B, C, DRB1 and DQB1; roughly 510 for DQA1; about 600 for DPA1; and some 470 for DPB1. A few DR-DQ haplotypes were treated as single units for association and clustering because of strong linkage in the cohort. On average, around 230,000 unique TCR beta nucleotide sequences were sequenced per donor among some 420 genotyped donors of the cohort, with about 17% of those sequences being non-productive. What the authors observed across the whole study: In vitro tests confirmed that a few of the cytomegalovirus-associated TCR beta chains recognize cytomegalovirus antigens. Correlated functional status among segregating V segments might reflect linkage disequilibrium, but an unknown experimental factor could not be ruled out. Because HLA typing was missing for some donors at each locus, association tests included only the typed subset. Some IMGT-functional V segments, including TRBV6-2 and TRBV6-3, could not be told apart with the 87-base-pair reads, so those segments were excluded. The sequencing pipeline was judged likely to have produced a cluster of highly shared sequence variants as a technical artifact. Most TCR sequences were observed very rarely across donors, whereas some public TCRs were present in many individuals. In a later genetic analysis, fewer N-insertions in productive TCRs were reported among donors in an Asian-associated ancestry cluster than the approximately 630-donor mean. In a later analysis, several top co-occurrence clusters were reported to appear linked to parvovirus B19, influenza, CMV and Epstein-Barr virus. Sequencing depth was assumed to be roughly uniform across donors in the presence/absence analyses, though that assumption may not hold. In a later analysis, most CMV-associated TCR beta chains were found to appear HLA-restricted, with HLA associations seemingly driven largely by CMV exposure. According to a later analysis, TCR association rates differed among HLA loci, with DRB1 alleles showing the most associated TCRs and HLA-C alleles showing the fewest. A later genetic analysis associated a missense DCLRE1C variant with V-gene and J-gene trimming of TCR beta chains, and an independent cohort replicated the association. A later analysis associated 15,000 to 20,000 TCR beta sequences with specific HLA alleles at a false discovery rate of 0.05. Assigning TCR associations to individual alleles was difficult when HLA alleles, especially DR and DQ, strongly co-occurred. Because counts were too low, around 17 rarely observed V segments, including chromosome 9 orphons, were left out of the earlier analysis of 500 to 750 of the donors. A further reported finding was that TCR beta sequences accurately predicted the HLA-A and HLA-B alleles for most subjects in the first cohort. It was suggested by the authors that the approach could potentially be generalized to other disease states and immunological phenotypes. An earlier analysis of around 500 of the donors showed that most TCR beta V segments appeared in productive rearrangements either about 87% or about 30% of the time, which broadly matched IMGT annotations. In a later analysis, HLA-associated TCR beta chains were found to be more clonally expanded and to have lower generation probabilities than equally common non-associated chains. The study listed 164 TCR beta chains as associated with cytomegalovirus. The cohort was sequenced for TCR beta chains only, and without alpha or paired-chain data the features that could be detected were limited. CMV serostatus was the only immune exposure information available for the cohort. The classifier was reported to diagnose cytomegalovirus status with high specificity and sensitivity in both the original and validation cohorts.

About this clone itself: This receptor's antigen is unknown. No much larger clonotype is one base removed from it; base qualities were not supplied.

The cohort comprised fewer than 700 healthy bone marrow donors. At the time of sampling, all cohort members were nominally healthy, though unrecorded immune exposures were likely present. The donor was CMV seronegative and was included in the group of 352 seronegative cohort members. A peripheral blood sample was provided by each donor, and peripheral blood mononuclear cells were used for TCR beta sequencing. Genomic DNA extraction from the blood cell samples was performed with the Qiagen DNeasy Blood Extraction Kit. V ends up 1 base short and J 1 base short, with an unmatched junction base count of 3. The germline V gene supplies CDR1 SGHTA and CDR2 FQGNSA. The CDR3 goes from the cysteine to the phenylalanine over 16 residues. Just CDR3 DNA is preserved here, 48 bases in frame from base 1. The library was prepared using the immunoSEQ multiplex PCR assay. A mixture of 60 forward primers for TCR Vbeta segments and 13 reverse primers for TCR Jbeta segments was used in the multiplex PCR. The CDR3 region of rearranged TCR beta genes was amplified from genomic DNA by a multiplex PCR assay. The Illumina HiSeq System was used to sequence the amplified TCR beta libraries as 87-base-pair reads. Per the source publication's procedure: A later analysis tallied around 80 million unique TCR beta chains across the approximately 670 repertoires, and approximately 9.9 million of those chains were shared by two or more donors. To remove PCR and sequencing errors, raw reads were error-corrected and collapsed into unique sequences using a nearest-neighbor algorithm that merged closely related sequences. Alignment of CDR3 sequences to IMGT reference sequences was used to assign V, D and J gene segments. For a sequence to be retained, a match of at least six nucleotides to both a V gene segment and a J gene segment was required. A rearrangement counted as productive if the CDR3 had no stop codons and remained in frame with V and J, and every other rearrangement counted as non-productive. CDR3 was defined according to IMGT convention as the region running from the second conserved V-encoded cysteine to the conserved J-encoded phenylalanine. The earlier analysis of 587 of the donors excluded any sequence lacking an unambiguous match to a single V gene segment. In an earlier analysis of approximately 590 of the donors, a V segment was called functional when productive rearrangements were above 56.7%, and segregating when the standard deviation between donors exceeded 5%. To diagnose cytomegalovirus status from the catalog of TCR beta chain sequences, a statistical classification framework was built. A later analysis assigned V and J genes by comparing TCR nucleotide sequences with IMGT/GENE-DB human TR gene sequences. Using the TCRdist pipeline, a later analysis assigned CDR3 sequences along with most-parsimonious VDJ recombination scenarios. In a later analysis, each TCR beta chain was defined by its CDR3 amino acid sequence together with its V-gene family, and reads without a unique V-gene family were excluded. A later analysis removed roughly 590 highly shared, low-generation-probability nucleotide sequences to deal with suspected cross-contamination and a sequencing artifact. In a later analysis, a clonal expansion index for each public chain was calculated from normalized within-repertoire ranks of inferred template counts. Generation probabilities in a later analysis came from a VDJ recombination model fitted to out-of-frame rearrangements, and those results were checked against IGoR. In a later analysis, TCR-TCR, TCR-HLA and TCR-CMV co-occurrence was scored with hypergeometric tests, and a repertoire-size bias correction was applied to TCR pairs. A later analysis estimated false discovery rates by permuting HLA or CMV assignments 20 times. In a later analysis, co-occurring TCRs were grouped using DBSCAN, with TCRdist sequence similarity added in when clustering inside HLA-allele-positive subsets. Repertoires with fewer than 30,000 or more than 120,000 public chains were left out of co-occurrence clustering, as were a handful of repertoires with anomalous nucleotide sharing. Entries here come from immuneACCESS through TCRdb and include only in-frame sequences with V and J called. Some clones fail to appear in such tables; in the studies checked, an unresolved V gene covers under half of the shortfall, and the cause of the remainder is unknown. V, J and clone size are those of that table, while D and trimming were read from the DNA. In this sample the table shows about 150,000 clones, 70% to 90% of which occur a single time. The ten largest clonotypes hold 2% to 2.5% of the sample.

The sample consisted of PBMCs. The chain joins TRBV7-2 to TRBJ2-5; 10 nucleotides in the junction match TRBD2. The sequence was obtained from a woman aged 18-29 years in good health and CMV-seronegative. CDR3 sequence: CASSLVSSGGQETQYF. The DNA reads TGTGCCAGCAGCTTAGTTTCTAGCGGGGGCCAAGAGACCCAGTACTTC.